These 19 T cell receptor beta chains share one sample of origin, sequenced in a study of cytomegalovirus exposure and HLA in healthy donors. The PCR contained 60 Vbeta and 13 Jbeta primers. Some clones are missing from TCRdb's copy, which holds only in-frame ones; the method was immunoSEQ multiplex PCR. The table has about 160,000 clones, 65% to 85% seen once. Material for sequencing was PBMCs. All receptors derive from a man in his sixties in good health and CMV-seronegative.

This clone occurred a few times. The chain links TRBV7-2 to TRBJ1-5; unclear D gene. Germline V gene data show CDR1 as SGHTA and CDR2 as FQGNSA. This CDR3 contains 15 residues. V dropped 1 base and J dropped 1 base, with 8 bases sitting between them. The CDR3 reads CASSLVSASNQPQHF. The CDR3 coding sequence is TGTGCCAGCAGCTTAGTTTCTGCGAGCAATCAGCCCCAGCATTTT.

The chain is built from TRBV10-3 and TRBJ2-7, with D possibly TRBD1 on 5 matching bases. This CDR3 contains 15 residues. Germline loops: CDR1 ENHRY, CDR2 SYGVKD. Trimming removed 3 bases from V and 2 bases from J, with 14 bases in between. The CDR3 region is CAISEPGASTYEQYF. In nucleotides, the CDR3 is TGTGCCATCAGTGAACCTGGGGCGTCTACCTACGAGCAGTACTTC.

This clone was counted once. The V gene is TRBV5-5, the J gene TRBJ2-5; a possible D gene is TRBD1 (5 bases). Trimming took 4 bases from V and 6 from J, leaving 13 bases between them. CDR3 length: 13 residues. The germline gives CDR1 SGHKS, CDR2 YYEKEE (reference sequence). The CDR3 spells CASSPRVLQTQYF. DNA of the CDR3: TGTGCCAGCAGCCCCAGGGTATTGCAGACCCAGTACTTC.

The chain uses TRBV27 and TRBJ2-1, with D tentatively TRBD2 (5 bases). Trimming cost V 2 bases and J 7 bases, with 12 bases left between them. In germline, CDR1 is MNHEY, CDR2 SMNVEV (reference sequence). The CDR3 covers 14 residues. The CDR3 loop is CASSLGLAGNEQFF. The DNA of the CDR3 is TGTGCCAGCAGTTTAGGCCTAGCTGGAAATGAGCAGTTCTTC.

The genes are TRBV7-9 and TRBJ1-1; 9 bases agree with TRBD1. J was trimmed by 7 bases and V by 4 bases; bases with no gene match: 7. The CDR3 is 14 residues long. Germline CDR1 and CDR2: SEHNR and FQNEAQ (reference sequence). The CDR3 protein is CASSWPGQGFEAFF. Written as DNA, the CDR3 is TGTGCCAGCAGCTGGCCGGGACAGGGTTTTGAAGCTTTCTTT.

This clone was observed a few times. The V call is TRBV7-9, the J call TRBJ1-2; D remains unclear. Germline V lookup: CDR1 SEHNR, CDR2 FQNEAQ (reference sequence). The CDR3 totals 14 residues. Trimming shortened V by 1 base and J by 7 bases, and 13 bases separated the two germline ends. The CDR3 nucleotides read TGTGCCAGCAGCTTAGGCCCGGGAAGTAGTGGCTACACCTTC. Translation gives CASSLGPGSSGYTF.

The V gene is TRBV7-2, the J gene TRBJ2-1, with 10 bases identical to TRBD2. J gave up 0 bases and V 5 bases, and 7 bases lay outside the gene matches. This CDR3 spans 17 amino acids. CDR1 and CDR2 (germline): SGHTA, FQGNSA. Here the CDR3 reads CASSNESSGSSYNEQFF. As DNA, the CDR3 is TGTGCCAGCAGCAACGAATCTAGCGGGAGCTCCTACAATGAGCAGTTCTTC.

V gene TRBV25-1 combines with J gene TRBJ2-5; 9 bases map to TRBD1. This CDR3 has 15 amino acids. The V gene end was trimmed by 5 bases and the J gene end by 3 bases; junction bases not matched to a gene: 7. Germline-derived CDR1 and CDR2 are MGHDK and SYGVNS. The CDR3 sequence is CASSRYRGREETQYF. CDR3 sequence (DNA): TGTGCCAGCAGTAGATACAGGGGGCGCGAAGAGACCCAGTACTTC.

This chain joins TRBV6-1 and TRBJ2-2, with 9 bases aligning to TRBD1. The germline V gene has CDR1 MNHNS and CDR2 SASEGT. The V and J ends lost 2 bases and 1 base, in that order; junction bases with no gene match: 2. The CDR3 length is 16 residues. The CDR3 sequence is CASSEPGQGNTGELFF. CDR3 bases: TGTGCCAGCAGTGAACCGGGACAGGGGAACACCGGGGAGCTGTTTTTT.

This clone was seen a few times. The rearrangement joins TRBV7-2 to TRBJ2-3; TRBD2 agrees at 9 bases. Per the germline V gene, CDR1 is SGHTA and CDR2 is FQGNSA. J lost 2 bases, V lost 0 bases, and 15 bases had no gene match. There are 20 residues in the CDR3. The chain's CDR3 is CASSLARGGRALEPTDTQYF. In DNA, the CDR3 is TGTGCCAGCAGCTTAGCGAGGGGCGGGAGGGCCCTCGAGCCCACAGATACGCAGTATTTT.

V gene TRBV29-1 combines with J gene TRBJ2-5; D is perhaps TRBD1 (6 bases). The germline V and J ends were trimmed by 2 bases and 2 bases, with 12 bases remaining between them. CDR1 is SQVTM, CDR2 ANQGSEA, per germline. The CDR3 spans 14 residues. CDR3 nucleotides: TGCAGCGTTGAAAAGGGGGTCGGGCAAGAGACCCAGTACTTC. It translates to CSVEKGVGQETQYF.

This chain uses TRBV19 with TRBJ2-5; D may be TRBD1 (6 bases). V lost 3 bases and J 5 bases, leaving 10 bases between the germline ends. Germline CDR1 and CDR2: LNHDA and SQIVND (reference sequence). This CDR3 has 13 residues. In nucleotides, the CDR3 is TGTGCCAGTAGTATTGACAGGACGGAGACCCAGTACTTC. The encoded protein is CASSIDRTETQYF.

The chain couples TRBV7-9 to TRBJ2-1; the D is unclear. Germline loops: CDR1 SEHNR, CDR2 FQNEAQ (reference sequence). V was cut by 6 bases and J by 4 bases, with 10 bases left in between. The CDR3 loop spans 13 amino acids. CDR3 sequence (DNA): TGTGCCAGCAGTTCAACTCCGTACAATGAGCAGTTCTTC. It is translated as CASSSTPYNEQFF.

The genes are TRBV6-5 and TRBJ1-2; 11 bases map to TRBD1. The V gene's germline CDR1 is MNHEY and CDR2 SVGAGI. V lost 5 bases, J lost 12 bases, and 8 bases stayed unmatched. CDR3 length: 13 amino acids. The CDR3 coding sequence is TGTGCCAGCAGTGAGGACAGGGGGCGGTTACACACCTTC. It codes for CASSEDRGRLHTF.

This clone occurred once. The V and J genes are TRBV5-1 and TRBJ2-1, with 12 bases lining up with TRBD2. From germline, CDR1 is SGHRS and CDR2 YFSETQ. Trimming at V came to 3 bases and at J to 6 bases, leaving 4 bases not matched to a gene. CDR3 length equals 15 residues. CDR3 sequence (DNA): TGCGCCAGCAGCTCTACTAGCGGGGGGAGCAATGAGCAGTTCTTC. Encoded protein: CASSSTSGGSNEQFF.

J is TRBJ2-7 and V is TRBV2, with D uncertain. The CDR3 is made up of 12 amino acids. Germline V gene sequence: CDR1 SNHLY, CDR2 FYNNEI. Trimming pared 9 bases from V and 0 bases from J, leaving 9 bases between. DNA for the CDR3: TGTGCCAGTCGGTCTAGCTCCTACGAGCAGTACTTC. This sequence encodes CASRSSSYEQYF.

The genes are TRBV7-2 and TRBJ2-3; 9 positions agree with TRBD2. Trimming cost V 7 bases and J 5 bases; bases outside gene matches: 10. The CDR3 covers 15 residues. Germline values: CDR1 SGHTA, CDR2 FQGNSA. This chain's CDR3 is CASIPLAGVEDTQYF. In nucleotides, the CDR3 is TGTGCCAGCATTCCTTTAGCGGGAGTAGAAGATACGCAGTATTTT.

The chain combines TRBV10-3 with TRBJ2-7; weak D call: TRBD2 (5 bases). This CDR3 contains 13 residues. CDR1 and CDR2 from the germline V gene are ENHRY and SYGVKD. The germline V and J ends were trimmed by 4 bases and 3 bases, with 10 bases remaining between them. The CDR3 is CAISAAAGYEQYF. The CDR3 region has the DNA TGTGCCATCAGTGCGGCGGCGGGCTACGAGCAGTACTTC.

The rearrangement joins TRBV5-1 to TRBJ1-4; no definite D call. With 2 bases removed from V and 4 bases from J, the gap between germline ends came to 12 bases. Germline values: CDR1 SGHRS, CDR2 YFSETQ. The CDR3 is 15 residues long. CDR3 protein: CASSFFAGSNEKLFF. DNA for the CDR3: TGCGCCAGCAGCTTTTTTGCGGGGAGTAATGAAAAACTGTTTTTT.